A single sample is the source of the 2 T cell receptor beta chains below, sequenced in a study of post-analysis software for immune sequencing data (dated by TCRdb to between 2014 and 2017). Library preparation employed PCR. The sequencer was an Illumina HiSeq 2500. To reduce PCR and sequencing biases, unique molecular identifiers were incorporated into the TCR beta cDNA libraries. TCRdb passed the public sequencing reads through fastp at Q25 and MiXCR, retaining productive beta sequences. Merged by CDR3 protein, the rows form single entries marked with the most common genes and DNA. The sample table records about 620,000 distinct CDR3 sequences; about 44% of these occur just once. The top ten hold more than 1.5% of the sample. Broad study findings and their caveats: Significantly higher frequencies in patients than in controls were found for a handful of TRBV segments, including TRBV5-6, TRBV5-1 and TRBV20-1.

No antigen has been assigned to these receptors. What was sequenced was blood. Receptors originate from a girl between 5 and 17 years old with multiple sclerosis.

This chain uses TRBV6-5 with TRBJ2-7, with D maybe TRBD1 (5 bases). The CDR3 length is 14 residues. Germline CDR1 and CDR2: MNHEY and SVGAGI. V dropped 7 bases and J dropped 0 bases, with 13 bases sitting between them. In nucleotides, the CDR3 is TGTGCCAGCACTCGGACATTCAGCTCCTACGAGCAGTACTTC. Protein: CASTRTFSSYEQYF.

This clonotype was detected many times. V is TRBV20-1 and J is TRBJ2-7, with 11 bases fitting TRBD2. CDR1 and CDR2 (germline): DFQATT, SNEGSKA (reference sequence). With 6 bases clipped from V and 3 bases from J, the junction kept 10 bases outside the gene matches. This CDR3 has 15 amino acids. CDR3 residues: CSASPGTSGFYEQYF. CDR3 sequence (DNA): TGCAGTGCCAGCCCCGGGACTAGCGGTTTCTACGAGCAGTACTTC.